The 9 T cell receptor beta chains below all came from one sample that was sequenced in a study of T cells in Graves' hyperthyroidism and ophthalmopathy. From RNA transcripts, TCR beta CDR3 regions were amplified. The TCR CDR3 first-round RT-PCR relied on the HTBI primer set. TCRdb reprocessed the multiplex PCR reads via MiXCR and lists one record per CDR3 protein. The sample has roughly 180,000 distinct CDR3 sequences, over 8% seen once. Sequenced: blood. These receptors originate from a woman aged 18-29 years with Graves' hyperthyroidism that later progressed to Graves' ophthalmopathy.

This clonotype was observed at least ten times. This sequence joins TRBV4-1 and TRBJ1-1; D not resolved. Germline V gene lookup returns CDR1 MGHRA and CDR2 YSYEKL. There are 13 residues in the CDR3. Trimming removed 1 base from V and 5 bases from J, with 8 bases in between. The CDR3 loop is CASSQVTGTEAFF. DNA of the CDR3: TGCGCCAGCAGCCAAGTAACGGGGACTGAAGCTTTCTTT.

This clonotype was seen more than once but under ten times. The J gene is TRBJ2-3, the V gene TRBV6-5; TRBD1 might be the D (6 bases). Germline CDR1 is MNHEY and CDR2 is SVGAGI. Trimming shortened V by 0 bases and J by 3 bases, and 13 bases separated the two germline ends. The CDR3 has 16 amino acids. DNA of the CDR3: TGTGCCAGCAGTTACTCAGGGGGAAGGGGGACAGATACGCAGTATTTT. This codes for CASSYSGGRGTDTQYF.

This clonotype has at least ten counts. J is TRBJ1-1 and V is TRBV5-1; D gene uncertain. From germline, CDR1 is SGHRS and CDR2 YFSETQ. V was trimmed by 0 bases and J by 2 bases, leaving 8 bases between them. The CDR3 is made up of 14 amino acids. CDR3 sequence reads: CASSLADRNTEAFF. CDR3 sequence (DNA): TGCGCCAGCAGCTTGGCGGATAGAAACACTGAAGCTTTCTTT.

This clonotype has a count of ten or more. The rearrangement joins TRBV6-4 to TRBJ1-5; D may be TRBD1 (5 bases). Germline values: CDR1 MRHNA, CDR2 SNTAGT. V lost 5 bases, J lost 2 bases, and 10 bases lay in between. This CDR3 region has 14 residues. The CDR3 DNA sequence: TGTGCCAGCAGTCTGGTAGGGGGCAATCAGCCCCAGCATTTT. As protein: CASSLVGGNQPQHF.

The chain uses TRBV25-1 and TRBJ2-1; 9 positions agree with TRBD2. Germline assignment: CDR1 MGHDK and CDR2 SYGVNS. The CDR3 has 14 residues. The V gene end was trimmed by 5 bases and the J gene end by 5 bases; junction bases not matched to a gene: 4. The CDR3 loop is CASSWAGGDNEQFF. In DNA form, the CDR3 reads TGTGCCAGCAGTTGGGCGGGGGGGGACAATGAGCAGTTCTTC.

In this sample, this clonotype turned up many times. The chain is built from TRBV6-6 and TRBJ1-1; 10 bases match TRBD1. The CDR3 consists of 15 residues. The ends lost 2 bases at V and 6 bases at J; junction bases unmatched: 6. Germline V gene sequence: CDR1 MNHNY, CDR2 SVGAGI (reference sequence). The CDR3 sequence: CASSYRPGTGAEAFF. CDR3 in DNA: TGTGCCAGCAGTTACCGTCCCGGGACAGGGGCTGAAGCTTTCTTT.

This clonotype was detected a few times. This chain uses TRBV7-8 with TRBJ1-3; D may be TRBD1 (6 bases). Germline CDR1 SGHVS, CDR2 FQNEAQ. V was clipped by 2 bases and J by 3 bases, with 11 bases between them. The CDR3 runs to 15 residues. This CDR3 reads CASSLLGGFGNTIYF. CDR3 DNA: TGTGCCAGCAGCTTATTAGGGGGATTTGGAAACACCATATATTTT.

This clonotype has at least ten counts. The chain employs TRBV6-2 or TRBV6-3 and TRBJ2-2; TRBD2 matches 7 bases. This CDR3 comprises 22 residues. With V trimmed by 2 bases and J by 4 bases, 25 bases remained unmatched. Per the germline V gene, CDR1 is MNHEY and CDR2 is SVGEGT. Written as DNA, the CDR3 is TGTGCCAGCAGTTACCGCCTGGAGGGACTAATACGAGTCGGTTGGGGCACCGGGGAGCTGTTTTTT. This encodes CASSYRLEGLIRVGWGTGELFF.

To note about this clonotype: One end of the junction varies from germline; a read error may be responsible. The rearrangement joins TRBV7-2 to TRBJ2-1; 9 positions match TRBD2. Germline assignment: CDR1 SGHTA and CDR2 FQGNSA. This CDR3 spans 13 amino acids. The CDR3 DNA follows: TGTGCCAGCAGCGCAAATAGCGGGAGTGAGCTGGTCTTC. Amino acid sequence: CASSANSGSELVF.